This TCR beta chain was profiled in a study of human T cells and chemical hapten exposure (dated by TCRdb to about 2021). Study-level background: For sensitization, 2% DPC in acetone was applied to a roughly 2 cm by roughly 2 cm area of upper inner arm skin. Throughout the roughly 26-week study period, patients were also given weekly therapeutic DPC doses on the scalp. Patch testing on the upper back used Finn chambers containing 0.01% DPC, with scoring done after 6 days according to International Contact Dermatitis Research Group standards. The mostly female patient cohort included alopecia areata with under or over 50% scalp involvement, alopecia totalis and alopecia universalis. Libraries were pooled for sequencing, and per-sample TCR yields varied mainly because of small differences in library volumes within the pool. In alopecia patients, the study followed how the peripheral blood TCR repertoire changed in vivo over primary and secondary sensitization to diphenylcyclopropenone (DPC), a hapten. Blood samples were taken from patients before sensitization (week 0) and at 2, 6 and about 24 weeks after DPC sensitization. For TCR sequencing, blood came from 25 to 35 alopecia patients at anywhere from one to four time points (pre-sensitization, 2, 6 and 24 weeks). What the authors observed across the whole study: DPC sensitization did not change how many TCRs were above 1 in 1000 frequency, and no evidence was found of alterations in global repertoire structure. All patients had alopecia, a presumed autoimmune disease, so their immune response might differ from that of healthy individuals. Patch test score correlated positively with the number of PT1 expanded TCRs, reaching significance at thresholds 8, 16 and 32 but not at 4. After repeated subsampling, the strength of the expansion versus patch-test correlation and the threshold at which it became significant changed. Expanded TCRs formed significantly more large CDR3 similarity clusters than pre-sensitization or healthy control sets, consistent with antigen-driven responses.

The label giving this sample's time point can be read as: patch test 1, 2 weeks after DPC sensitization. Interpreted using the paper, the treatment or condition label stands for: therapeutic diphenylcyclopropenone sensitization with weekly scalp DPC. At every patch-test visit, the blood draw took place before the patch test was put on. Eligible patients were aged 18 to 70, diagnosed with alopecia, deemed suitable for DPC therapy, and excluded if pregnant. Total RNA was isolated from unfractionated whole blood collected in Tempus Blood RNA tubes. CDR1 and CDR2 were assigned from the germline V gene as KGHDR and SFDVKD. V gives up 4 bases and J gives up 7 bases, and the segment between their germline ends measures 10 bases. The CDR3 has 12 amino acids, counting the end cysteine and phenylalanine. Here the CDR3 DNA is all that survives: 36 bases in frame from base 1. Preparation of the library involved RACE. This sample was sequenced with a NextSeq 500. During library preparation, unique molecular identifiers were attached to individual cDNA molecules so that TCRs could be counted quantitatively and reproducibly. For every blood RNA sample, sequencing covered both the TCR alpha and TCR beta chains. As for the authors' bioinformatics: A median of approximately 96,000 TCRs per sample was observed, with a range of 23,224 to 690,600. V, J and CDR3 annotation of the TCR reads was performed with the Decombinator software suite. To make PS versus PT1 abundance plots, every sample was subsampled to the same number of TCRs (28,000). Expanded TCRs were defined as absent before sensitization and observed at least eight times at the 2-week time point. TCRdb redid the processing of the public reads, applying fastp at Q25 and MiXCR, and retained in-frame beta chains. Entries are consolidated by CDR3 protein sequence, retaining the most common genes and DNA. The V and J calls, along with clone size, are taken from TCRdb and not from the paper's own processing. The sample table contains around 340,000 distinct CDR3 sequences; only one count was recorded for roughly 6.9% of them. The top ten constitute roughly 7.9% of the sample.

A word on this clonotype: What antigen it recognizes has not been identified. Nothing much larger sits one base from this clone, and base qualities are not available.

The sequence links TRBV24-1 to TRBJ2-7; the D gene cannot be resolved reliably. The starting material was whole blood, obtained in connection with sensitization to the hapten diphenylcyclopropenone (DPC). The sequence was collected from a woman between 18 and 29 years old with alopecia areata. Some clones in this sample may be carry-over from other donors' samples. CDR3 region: CATSDSAGEQYF. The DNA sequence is TGTGCCACCAGTGACTCAGCTGGGGAGCAGTACTTC.